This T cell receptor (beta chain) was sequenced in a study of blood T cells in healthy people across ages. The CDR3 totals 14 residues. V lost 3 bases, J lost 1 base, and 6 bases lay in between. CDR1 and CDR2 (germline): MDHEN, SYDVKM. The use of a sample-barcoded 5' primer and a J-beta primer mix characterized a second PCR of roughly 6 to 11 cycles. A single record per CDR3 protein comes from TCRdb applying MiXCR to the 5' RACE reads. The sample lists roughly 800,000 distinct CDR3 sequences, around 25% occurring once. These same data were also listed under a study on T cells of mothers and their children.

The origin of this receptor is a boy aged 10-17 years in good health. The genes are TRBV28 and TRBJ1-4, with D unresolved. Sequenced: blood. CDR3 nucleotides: TGTGCCAGCAGTTTTGTAAGAACTAATGAAAAACTGTTTTTT. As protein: CASSFVRTNEKLFF.